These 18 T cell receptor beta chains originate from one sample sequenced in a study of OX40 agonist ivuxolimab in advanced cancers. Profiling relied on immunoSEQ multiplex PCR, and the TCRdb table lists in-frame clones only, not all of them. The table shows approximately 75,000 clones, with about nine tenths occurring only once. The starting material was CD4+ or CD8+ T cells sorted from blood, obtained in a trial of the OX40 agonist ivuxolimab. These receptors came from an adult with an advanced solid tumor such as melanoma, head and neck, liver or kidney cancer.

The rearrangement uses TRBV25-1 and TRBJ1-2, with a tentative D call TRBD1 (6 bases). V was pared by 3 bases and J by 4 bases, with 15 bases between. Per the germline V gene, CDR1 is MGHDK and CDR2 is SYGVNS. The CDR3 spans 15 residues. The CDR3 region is CASSEGGRFGYGYTF. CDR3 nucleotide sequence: TGTGCCAGCAGTGAGGGGGGGCGCTTCGGCTATGGCTACACCTTC.

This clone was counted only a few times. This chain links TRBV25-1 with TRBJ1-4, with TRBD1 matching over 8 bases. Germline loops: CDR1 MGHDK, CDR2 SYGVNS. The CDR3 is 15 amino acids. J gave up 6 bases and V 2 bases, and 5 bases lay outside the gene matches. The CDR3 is CASSERTGLDEKLFF. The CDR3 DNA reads TGTGCCAGCAGTGAACGGACAGGGCTGGATGAAAAACTGTTTTTT.

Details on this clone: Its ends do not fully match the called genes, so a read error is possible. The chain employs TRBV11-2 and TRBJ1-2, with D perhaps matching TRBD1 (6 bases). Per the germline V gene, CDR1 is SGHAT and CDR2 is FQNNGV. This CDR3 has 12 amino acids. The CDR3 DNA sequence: TGTGCCAGCCGCTTACAGGGCGGTGGCTACACCTTC. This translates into CASRLQGGGYTF.

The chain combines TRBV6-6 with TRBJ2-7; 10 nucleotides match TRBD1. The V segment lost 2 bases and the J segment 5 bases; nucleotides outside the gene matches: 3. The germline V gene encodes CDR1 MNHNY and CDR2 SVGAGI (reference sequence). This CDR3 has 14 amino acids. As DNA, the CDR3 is TGTGCCAGCAGTTACGACAGGGGGCCTGACGAGCAGTACTTC. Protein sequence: CASSYDRGPDEQYF.

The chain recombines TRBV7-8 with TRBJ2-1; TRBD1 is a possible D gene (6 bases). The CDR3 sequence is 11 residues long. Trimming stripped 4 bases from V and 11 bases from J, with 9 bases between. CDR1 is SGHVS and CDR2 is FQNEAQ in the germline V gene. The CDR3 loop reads CASSYRVQQFF. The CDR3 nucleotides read TGTGCCAGCAGCTACAGGGTCCAGCAGTTCTTC.

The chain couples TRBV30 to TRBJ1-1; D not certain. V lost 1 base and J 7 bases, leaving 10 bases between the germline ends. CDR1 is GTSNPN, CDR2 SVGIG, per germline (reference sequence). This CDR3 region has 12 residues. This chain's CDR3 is CAWSGFSVEAFF. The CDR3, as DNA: TGTGCCTGGAGTGGATTCTCAGTTGAAGCTTTCTTT.

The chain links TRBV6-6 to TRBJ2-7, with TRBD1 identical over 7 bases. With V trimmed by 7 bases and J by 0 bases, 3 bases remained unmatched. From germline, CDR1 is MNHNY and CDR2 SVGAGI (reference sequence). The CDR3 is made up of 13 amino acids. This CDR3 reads CASNDRDSYEQYF. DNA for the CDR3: TGTGCCAGCAACGACAGGGACTCCTACGAGCAGTACTTC.

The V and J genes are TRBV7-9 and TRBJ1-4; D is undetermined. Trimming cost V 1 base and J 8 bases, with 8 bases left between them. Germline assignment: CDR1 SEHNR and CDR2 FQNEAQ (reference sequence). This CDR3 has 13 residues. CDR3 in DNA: TGTGCCAGCAGCTTAGGGGGAAAGGAAAAACTGTTTTTT. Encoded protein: CASSLGGKEKLFF.

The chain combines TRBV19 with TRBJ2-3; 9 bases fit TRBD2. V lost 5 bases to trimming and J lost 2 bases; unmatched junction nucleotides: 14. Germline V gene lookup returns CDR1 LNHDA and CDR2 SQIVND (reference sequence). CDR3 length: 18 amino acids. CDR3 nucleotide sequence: TGTGCCAGTAGTCTGGGACTCCGGACTAGCGTCCTCACAGATACGCAGTATTTT. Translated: CASSLGLRTSVLTDTQYF.

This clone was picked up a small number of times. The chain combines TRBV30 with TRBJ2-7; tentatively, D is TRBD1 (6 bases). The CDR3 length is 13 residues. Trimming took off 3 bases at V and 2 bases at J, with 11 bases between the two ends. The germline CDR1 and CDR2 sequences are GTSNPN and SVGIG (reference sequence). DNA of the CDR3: TGTGCCTGGAGCCGGGACATTGCCTACGAGCAGTACTTC. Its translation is CAWSRDIAYEQYF.

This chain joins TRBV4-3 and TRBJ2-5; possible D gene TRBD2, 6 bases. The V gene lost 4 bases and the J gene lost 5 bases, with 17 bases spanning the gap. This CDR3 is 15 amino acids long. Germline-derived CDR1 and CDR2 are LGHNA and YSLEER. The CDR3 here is CASSPSGSGSETQYF. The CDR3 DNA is TGCGCCAGCAGCCCCTCCGGGAGCGGTTCGGAGACCCAGTACTTC.

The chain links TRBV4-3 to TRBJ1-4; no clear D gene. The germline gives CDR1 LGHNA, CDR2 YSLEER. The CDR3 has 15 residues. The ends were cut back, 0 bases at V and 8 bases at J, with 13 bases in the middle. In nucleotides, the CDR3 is TGCGCCAGCAGCCAAGATCTGTACATACGCGAAAAACTGTTTTTT. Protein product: CASSQDLYIREKLFF.

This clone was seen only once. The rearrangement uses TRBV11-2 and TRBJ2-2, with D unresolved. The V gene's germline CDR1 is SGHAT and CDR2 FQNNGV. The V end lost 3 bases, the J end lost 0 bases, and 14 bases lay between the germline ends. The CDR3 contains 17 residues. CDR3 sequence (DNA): TGTGCCAGCAGCTTCCCAACGACTGTCGCGAACACCGGGGAGCTGTTTTTT. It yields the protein CASSFPTTVANTGELFF. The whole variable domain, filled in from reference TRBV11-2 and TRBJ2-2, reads EAGVAQSPRYKIIEKRQSVAFWCNPISGHATLYWYQQILGQGPKLLIQFQNNGVVDDSQLPKDRFSAERLKGVDSTLKIQPAKLEDSAVYLCASSFPTTVANTGELFFGEGSRLTVL.

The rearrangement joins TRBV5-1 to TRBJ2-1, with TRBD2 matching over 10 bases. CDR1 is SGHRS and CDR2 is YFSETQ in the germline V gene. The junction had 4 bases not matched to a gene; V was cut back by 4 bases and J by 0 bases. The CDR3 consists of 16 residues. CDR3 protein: CASSTTSGDSYNEQFF. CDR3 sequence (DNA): TGCGCCAGCAGCACAACTAGCGGGGACTCCTACAATGAGCAGTTCTTC. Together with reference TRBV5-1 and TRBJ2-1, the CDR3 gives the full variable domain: KAGVTQTPRYLIKTRGQQVTLSCSPISGHRSVSWYQQTPGQGLQFLFEYFSETQRNKGNFPGRFSGRQFSNSRSEMNVSTLELGDSALYLCASSTTSGDSYNEQFFGPGTRLTVL.

DNA for the CDR3: TGCGCCAGCAGCGACACAGGGGAGCAGTACTTC. Its translation is CASSDTGEQYF. This sequence joins TRBV5-1 and TRBJ2-7, with D perhaps matching TRBD1 (6 bases). The V gene lost 4 bases and the J gene lost 7 bases, with 9 bases spanning the gap. CDR3 length equals 11 residues. The V gene's germline CDR1 is SGHRS and CDR2 YFSETQ.

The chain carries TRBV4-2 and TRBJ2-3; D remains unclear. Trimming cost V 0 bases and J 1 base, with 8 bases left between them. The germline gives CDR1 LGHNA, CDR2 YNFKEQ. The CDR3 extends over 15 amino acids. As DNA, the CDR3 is TGTGCCAGCAGCCAAGATCCCGTCCGCACAGATACGCAGTATTTT. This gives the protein CASSQDPVRTDTQYF.

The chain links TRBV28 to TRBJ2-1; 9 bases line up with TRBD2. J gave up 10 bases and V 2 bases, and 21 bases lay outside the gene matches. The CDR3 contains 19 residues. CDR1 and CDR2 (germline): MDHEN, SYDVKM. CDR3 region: CASSLAAGGPRFRSEEQFF. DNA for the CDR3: TGTGCCAGCAGTTTAGCAGCGGGAGGCCCGAGGTTCCGGTCTGAAGAGCAGTTCTTC.

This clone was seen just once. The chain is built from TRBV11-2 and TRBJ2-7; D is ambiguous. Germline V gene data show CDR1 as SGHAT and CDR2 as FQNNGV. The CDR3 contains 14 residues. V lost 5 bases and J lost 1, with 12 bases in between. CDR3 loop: CASSPTTASYEQYF. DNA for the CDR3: TGTGCCAGCAGCCCTACTACAGCATCCTACGAGCAGTACTTC.